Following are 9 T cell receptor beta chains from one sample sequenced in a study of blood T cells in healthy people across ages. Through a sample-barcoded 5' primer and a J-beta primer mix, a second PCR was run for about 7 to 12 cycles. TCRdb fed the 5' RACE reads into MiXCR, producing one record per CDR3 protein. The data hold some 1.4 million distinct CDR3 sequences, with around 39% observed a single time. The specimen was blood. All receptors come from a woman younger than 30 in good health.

The DNA for the CDR3 is TGCAGTGCTAGGGACAGCCCTAACTATGGCTACACCTTC. It codes for CSARDSPNYGYTF. The chain has TRBV20-1 and TRBJ1-2, with D tentatively TRBD1 (6 bases). The V gene lost 3 bases and the J gene lost 0 bases, with 8 bases spanning the gap. CDR3 length equals 13 residues. Germline V lookup: CDR1 DFQATT, CDR2 SNEGSKA (reference sequence).

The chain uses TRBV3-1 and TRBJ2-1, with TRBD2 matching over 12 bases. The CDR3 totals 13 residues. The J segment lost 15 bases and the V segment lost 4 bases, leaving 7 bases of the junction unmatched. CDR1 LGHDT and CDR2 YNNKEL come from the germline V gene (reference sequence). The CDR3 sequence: CASSPRTSGTTFF. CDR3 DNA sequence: TGTGCCAGCAGCCCTCGGACTAGCGGGACCACGTTCTTC.

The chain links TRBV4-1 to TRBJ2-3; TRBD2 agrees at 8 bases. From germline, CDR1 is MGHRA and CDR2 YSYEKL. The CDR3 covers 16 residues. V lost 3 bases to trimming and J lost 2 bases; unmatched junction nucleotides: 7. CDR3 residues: CASSHPGRGATDTQYF. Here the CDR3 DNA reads TGCGCCAGCAGCCATCCCGGGAGGGGGGCCACAGATACGCAGTATTTT.

DNA for the CDR3: TGCAGTGCTAGGCTTACTAGCGGGAGGCCTTCCTACAATGAGCAGTTCTTC. This sequence encodes CSARLTSGRPSYNEQFF. The chain employs TRBV20-1 and TRBJ2-1; TRBD2 matches at 12 bases. Germline trimming cut 3 bases from V and 1 base from J; bases unmatched to any gene: 7. The germline CDR1 and CDR2 sequences are DFQATT and SNEGSKA (reference sequence). The CDR3 is 17 residues long.

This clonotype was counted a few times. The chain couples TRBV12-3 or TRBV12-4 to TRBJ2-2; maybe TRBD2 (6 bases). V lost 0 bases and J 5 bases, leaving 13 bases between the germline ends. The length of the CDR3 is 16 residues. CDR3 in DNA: TGTGCCAGCAGTTTAGCTCTGGGGACTCCGACCGGGGAGCTGTTTTTT. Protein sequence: CASSLALGTPTGELFF.

The CDR3 loop reads CSARKYQGYEQYF. As DNA, the CDR3 is TGCAGTGCTAGAAAATACCAGGGATACGAGCAGTACTTC. The V call is TRBV20-1, the J call TRBJ2-7; perhaps TRBD1 as D (5 bases). V was trimmed by 2 bases and J by 4 bases, leaving 12 bases between them. Germline CDR1 DFQATT, CDR2 SNEGSKA (reference sequence). The CDR3 length is 13 residues.

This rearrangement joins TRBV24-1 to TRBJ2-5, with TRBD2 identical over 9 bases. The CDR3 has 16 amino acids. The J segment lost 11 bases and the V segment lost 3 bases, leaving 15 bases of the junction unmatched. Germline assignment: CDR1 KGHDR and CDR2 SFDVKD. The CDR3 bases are TGTGCCACCAGTGATGGAGCTAGCGGGAACTACAATGAGCAGTACTTC. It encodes CATSDGASGNYNEQYF.

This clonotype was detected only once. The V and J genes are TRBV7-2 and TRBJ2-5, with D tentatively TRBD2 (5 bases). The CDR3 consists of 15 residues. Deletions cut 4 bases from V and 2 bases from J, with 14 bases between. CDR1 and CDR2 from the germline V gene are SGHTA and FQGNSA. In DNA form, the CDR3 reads TGTGCCAGCAGCTCGCAGCGGTCGGGGCAAGAGACCCAGTACTTC. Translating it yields CASSSQRSGQETQYF. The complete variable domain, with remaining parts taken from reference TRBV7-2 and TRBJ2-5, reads GAGVSQSPSNKVTEKGKDVELRCDPISGHTALYWYRQSLGQGLEFLIYFQGNSAPDKSGLPSDRFSAERTGGSVSTLTIQRTQQEDSAVYLCASSSQRSGQETQYFGPGTRLLVL.

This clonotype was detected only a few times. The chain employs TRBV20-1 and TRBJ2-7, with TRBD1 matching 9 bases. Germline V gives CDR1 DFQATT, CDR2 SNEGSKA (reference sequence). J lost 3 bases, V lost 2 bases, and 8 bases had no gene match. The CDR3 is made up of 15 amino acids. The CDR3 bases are TGCAGTGCTAGATCCGGGACAGGGTCGGGCTACGAGCAGTACTTC. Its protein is CSARSGTGSGYEQYF.